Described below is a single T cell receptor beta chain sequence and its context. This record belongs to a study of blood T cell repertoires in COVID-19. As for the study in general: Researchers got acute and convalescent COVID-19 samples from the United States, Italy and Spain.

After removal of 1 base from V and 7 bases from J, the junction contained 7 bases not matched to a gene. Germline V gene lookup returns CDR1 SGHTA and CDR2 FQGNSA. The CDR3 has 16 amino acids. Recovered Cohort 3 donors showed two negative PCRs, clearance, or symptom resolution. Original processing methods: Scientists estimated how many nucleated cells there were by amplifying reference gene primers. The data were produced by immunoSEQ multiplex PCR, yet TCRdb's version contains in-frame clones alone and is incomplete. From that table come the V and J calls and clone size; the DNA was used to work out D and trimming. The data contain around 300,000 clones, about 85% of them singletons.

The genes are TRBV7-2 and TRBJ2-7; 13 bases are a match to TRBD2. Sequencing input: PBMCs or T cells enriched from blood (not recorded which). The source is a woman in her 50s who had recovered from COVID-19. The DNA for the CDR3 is TGTGCCAGCAGCTTAGGACTAGCGGGAGGACTACTGGAGCAGTACTTC. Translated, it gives CASSLGLAGGLLEQYF.